A selection of T cell receptor beta chains follows, all from one sample in a study of shared clonotypes between healthy human individuals. Produced via immunoSEQ multiplex PCR; TCRdb's table is partial and in-frame only. The repertoire holds about 2 million clones, with approximately 95% as singletons. Sequenced sample: naive CD8+ T cells sorted from blood. The origin of the receptors is a man between 18 and 29 years old in good health. Both conserved end residues are part of each CDR3. A D gene is named only where the DNA matches it firmly. For some rows the clone size is stated as once, few or many, or as a class when expanded; others skip it.

d_call	v_call	clone_size	j_call	cdr3_aa	cdr3_nt
.	TRBV6-1	.	TRBJ1-1	CASSHLSGDTEAFF	TGTGCCAGCAGTCACCTCTCGGGTGACACTGAAGCTTTCTTT
TRBD1	TRBV19	.	TRBJ2-7	CASSMGGQVEQYF	TGTGCCAGTAGTATGGGGGGACAGGTCGAGCAGTACTTC
.	TRBV28	.	TRBJ2-7	CASSPLAFSYEQYF	TGTGCCAGCAGCCCTCTAGCGTTCTCCTACGAGCAGTACTTC
.	TRBV11-2	.	TRBJ2-7	CASSILEGAYEQYF	TGTGCCAGCAGCATCTTAGAGGGCGCCTACGAGCAGTACTTC
TRBD1	TRBV11-2	.	TRBJ1-5	CASSPGQGLGNNQPQHF	TGTGCCAGCAGCCCCGGACAGGGGTTGGGAAACAATCAGCCCCAGCATTTT
.	TRBV10-2	.	TRBJ1-2	CASSDLGWGQEGYTF	TGCGCCAGCAGTGATCTCGGGTGGGGTCAAGAGGGCTACACCTTC
.	TRBV30	.	TRBJ2-1	CAWSVPGTEQFF	TGTGCCTGGAGTGTACCCGGAACTGAGCAGTTCTTC
TRBD2	TRBV16	.	TRBJ2-7	CASSQSWRGDYEQYF	TGTGCCAGCAGCCAATCATGGCGGGGGGACTACGAGCAGTACTTC
TRBD1	TRBV4-3	.	TRBJ1-2	CASSQEAGPPRDRADGYTF	TGCGCCAGCAGCCAAGAAGCAGGTCCCCCCCGGGACAGGGCTGATGGCTACACCTTC
.	TRBV28	.	TRBJ1-1	CASSSRVNTEAFF	TGTGCCAGCAGTTCTCGGGTGAACACTGAAGCTTTCTTT
.	TRBV30	.	TRBJ2-7	CAWSPTPRVSYEQYF	TGTGCCTGGAGCCCAACCCCCCGGGTCTCCTACGAGCAGTACTTC
.	TRBV5-1	few	TRBJ2-7	CASSSGTLSYEQYF	TGCGCCAGCAGCTCCGGGACGCTCTCCTACGAGCAGTACTTC
TRBD1	TRBV4-1	.	TRBJ2-7	CASSQKTGELREQYF	TGCGCCAGCAGCCAGAAGACAGGGGAACTTCGAGAGCAGTACTTC
TRBD2	TRBV9	.	TRBJ2-1	CASSDPLAGDNEQFF	TGTGCCAGCAGCGATCCGCTAGCGGGGGACAATGAGCAGTTCTTC
.	TRBV20-1	.	TRBJ1-2	CSARGNHGYTF	TGCAGTGCTAGAGGGAATCATGGCTACACCTTC
.	TRBV27	.	TRBJ2-1	CASSLSSHNEQFF	TGTGCCAGCAGTTTATCGTCACACAATGAGCAGTTCTTC
.	TRBV7-2	.	TRBJ2-7	CASSLATSYEQYF	TGTGCCAGCAGCTTAGCTACTAGCTACGAGCAGTACTTC
.	TRBV6-5	.	TRBJ2-7	CASSYSQGNYEQYF	TGTGCCAGCAGTTACTCCCAGGGAAACTACGAGCAGTACTTC
.	TRBV27	.	TRBJ2-1	CASSFRDGPYNEQFF	TGTGCCAGCAGTTTCCGGGACGGGCCCTACAATGAGCAGTTCTTC
TRBD2	TRBV9	once	TRBJ2-3	CASATGGSTDTQYF	TGTGCCAGCGCCACGGGGGGATCCACAGATACGCAGTATTTT
.	TRBV30	.	TRBJ2-1	CAWEPGEYNEQFF	TGTGCCTGGGAACCAGGAGAATACAATGAGCAGTTCTTC
TRBD1	TRBV30	.	TRBJ2-3	CAWSVLGQGATDTQYF	TGTGCCTGGAGTGTACTGGGACAGGGGGCGACAGATACGCAGTATTTT
.	TRBV28	.	TRBJ1-3	CASSLLSGNTIYF	TGTGCCAGCAGCCTCCTCTCTGGAAACACCATATATTTT
TRBD2	TRBV5-6	.	TRBJ2-7	CASSLWGLAGVYEQYF	TGTGCCAGCAGCTTGTGGGGACTAGCGGGAGTGTACGAGCAGTACTTC
TRBD1	TRBV5-4	.	TRBJ2-7	CASSFPGQGRYEQYF	TGTGCCAGCAGCTTTCCGGGACAGGGTCGGTACGAGCAGTACTTC
.	TRBV7-9	.	TRBJ1-1	CASSRPAGANTEAFF	TGTGCCAGCAGCCGCCCCGCAGGAGCGAACACTGAAGCTTTCTTT
TRBD2	TRBV5-6	.	TRBJ2-7	CASSPLSAGVREQYF	TGTGCCAGCAGCCCCTTGTCAGCGGGAGTAAGGGAGCAGTACTTC
.	TRBV4-1	.	TRBJ2-7	CASSPFERTSYEQYF	TGCGCCAGCAGCCCGTTCGAACGGACCTCCTACGAGCAGTACTTC
TRBD2	TRBV7-8	.	TRBJ2-7	CASSLPWASGYYEQYF	TGTGCCAGCAGCTTACCGTGGGCTAGCGGATACTACGAGCAGTACTTC
.	TRBV5-1	.	TRBJ1-2	CASSPGGHGYTF	TGCGCCAGCAGCCCCGGGGGCCATGGCTACACCTTC
.	TRBV5-4	.	TRBJ1-1	CASSLDRGAETEAFF	TGTGCCAGCAGCTTGGATCGGGGGGCGGAAACTGAAGCTTTCTTT
TRBD2	TRBV7-8	.	TRBJ2-7	CASSLGGAYYEQYF	TGTGCCAGCTCCCTCGGGGGGGCGTACTACGAGCAGTACTTC
TRBD2	TRBV5-4	.	TRBJ2-7	CASRDGSGGSYEQYF	TGTGCCAGCCGTGACGGTAGCGGGGGTTCCTACGAGCAGTACTTC
.	TRBV27	.	TRBJ2-5	CASSFRGRQETQYF	TGTGCCAGCAGTTTCCGGGGGCGGCAAGAGACCCAGTACTTC
.	TRBV19	.	TRBJ1-5	CASSNVIGYSNQPQHF	TGTGCCAGTAGTAACGTGATCGGTTATAGCAATCAGCCCCAGCATTTT
TRBD2	TRBV6-6	.	TRBJ2-3	CASSYSSGKAQYF	TGTGCCAGCAGTTACTCGAGCGGGAAGGCGCAGTATTTT
.	TRBV6-6	.	TRBJ1-5	CASSVSLNQPQHF	TGTGCCAGCAGTGTTAGTCTGAATCAGCCCCAGCATTTT
.	TRBV2	.	TRBJ1-5	CASSEGLIDQPQHF	TGTGCCAGCAGTGAGGGTCTAATAGATCAGCCCCAGCATTTT
.	TRBV13	once	TRBJ2-7	CASSLRGSPDEQYF	TGTGCCAGCAGCCTCCGGGGATCCCCGGACGAGCAGTACTTC
.	TRBV29-1	.	TRBJ2-7	CSVERNEYEQYF	TGCAGCGTTGAGCGGAACGAGTACGAGCAGTACTTC
TRBD1	TRBV27	.	TRBJ1-4	CASSLSPGTGHEKLFF	TGTGCCAGCAGTTTATCCCCCGGGACAGGGCATGAAAAACTGTTTTTT
.	TRBV27	.	TRBJ1-1	CASSLSREFEAFF	TGTGCCAGCAGTTTATCACGGGAGTTTGAAGCTTTCTTT
.	TRBV27	.	TRBJ2-7	CASSLAGPPYEQYF	TGTGCCAGCAGTTTGGCGGGGCCACCCTACGAGCAGTACTTC
.	TRBV10-3	.	TRBJ1-5	CAISATNQPQHF	TGTGCCATCAGTGCAACCAATCAGCCCCAGCATTTT
.	TRBV7-2	.	TRBJ2-5	CASSLDSEETQYF	TGTGCCAGCAGCTTAGACTCGGAGGAGACCCAGTACTTC
.	TRBV11-2	.	TRBJ2-7	CASSLWGDGSYEQYF	TGTGCCAGCAGCTTATGGGGGGACGGGTCCTACGAGCAGTACTTC
TRBD1	TRBV6-1	.	TRBJ2-7	CASSEVGDRGYEQYF	TGTGCCAGCAGTGAAGTGGGGGACAGGGGCTACGAGCAGTACTTC
.	TRBV4-3	.	TRBJ2-7	CASSQEKDLYEQYF	TGCGCCAGCAGCCAAGAGAAGGACCTCTACGAGCAGTACTTC
.	TRBV5-1	.	TRBJ2-7	CASSWERAGTEQYF	TGCGCCAGCAGCTGGGAGCGGGCGGGGACCGAGCAGTACTTC
.	TRBV6-1	.	TRBJ2-7	CASTGTTYEQYF	TGTGCCAGTACAGGGACAACCTACGAGCAGTACTTC
.	TRBV10-3	.	TRBJ2-7	CAIRRDSYEQYF	TGTGCCATCAGACGGGATTCCTACGAGCAGTACTTC
.	TRBV7-9	.	TRBJ1-2	CASSSAGAVNRSNYGYTF	TGTGCCAGCAGCTCGGCGGGGGCTGTCAACCGCTCCAACTATGGCTACACCTTC
.	TRBV7-2	.	TRBJ2-1	CASSFSGSSYNEQFF	TGTGCCAGCAGCTTTAGCGGAAGCTCCTACAATGAGCAGTTCTTC